This T cell receptor beta chain was found in a study of cytomegalovirus exposure and HLA in healthy donors. Study context: Researchers previously reported finding about 110 million unique TCR beta sequences from roughly 170 million T cells.

The CDR3 contains 16 residues. CDR1 SGHRS and CDR2 YFSETQ come from the germline V gene. The PCR was carried out with 60 Vbeta primers and 13 Jbeta primers. Using immunoSEQ multiplex PCR, the repertoire was profiled, and TCRdb retains in-frame clones only, with some absent. The sample table includes some 83,000 clones. To note about this clone: Germline is not matched at one junction end, which may reflect a read error.

This chain links TRBV5-1 with TRBJ2-3; TRBD2 matches 8 bases. Material: PBMCs. The clonotype was recovered from a woman under 40 in good health and CMV-seronegative. CDR3: CASSLPRREVIDKQYF. The CDR3 nucleotides read TGCGCCAGCAGCTTGCCCCGGCGGGAGGTAATAGATAAGCAGTATTTT.